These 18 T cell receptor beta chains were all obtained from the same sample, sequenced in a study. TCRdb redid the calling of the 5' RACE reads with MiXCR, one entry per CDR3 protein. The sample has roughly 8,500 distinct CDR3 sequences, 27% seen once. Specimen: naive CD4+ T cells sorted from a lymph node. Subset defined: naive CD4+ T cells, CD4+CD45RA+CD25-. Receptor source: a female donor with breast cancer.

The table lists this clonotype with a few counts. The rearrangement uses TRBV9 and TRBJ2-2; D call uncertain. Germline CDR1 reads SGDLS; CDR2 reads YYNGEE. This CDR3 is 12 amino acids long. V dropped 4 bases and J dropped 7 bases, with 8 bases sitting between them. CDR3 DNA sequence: TGTGCCAGCAGCCAAATCGGCGGGGAGCTGTTTTTT. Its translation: CASSQIGGELFF.

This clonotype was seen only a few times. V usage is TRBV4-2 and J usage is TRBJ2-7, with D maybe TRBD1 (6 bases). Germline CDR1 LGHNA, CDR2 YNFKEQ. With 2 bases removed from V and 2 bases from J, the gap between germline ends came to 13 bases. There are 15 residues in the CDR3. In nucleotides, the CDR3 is TGTGCCAGCAGCCAACGACAGGAGGCGGCCTACGAGCAGTACTTC. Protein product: CASSQRQEAAYEQYF.

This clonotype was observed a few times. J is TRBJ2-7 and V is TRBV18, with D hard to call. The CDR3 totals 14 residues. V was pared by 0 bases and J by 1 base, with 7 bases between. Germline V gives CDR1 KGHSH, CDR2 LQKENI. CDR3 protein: CASSPPGPSYEQYF. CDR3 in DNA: TGTGCCAGCTCACCACCGGGCCCGTCCTACGAGCAGTACTTC.

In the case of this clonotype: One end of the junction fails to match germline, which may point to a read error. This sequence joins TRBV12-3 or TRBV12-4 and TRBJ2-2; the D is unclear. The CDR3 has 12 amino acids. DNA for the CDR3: TGTGCCGTAGCCGAGAACGCCGGGGAGCTGTTTTTT. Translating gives CAVAENAGELFF.

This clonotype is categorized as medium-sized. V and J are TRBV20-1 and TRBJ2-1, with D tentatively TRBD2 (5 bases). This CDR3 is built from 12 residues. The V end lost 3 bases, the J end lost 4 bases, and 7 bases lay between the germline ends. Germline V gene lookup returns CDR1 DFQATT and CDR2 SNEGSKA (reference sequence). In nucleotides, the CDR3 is TGCAGTGCTAGCGGGGATTACAATGAGCAGTTCTTC. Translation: CSASGDYNEQFF.

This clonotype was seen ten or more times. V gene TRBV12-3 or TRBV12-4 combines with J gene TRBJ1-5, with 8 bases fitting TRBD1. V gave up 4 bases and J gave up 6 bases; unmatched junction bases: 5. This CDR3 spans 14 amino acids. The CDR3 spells CASSWQGAVQPQHF. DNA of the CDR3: TGTGCCAGCAGTTGGCAGGGGGCGGTTCAGCCCCAGCATTTT.

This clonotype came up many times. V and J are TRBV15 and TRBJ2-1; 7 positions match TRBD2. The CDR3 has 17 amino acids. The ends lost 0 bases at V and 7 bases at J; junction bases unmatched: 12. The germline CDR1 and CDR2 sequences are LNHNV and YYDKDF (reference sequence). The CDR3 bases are TGTGCCACCAGCAGAGATTCGCCAGCGGGAAGAAAGAATGAGCAGTTCTTC. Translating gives CATSRDSPAGRKNEQFF. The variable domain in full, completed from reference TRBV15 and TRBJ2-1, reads DAMVIQNPRYQVTQFGKPVTLSCSQTLNHNVMYWYQQKSSQAPKLLFHYYDKDFNNEADTPDNFQSRRPNTSFCFLDIRSPGLGDTAMYLCATSRDSPAGRKNEQFFGPGTRLTVL.

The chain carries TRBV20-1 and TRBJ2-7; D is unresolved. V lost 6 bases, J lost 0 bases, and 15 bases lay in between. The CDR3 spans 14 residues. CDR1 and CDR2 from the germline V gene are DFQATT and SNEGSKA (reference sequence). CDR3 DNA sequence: TGCAGTGCCAGACGCTCAGCTGACTCCTACGAGCAGTACTTC. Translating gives CSARRSADSYEQYF.

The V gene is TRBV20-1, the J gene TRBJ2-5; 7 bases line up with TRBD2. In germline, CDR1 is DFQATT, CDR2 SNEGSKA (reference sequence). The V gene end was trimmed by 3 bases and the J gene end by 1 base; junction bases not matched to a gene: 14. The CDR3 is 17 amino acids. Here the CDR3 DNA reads TGCAGTGCTAGCGAGGGAAGTGGGACTACCTCCCAAGAGACCCAGTACTTC. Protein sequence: CSASEGSGTTSQETQYF.

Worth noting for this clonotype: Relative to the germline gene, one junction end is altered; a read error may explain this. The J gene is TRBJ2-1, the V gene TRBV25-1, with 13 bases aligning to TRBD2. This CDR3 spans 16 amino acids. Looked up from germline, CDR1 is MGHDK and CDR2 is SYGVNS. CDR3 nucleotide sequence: TGTGTCAGCAGTGAATATCGACTAGCGGGGGGCAATGAGCAGTTCTTC. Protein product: CVSSEYRLAGGNEQFF.

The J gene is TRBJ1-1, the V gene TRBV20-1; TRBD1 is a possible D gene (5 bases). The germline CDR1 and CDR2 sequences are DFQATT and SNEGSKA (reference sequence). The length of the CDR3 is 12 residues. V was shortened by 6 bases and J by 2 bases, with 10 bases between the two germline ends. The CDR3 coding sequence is TGCAGTGCCGCCGACAGTAACACTGAAGCTTTCTTT. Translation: CSAADSNTEAFF.

CDR3 residues: CASGSLRADTQYF. CDR3 sequence (DNA): TGTGCCAGCGGCTCCTTGCGTGCAGATACGCAGTATTTT. The chain couples TRBV5-6 to TRBJ2-3; D call uncertain. V lost 7 bases and J lost 4, with 13 bases in between. The CDR3 runs 13 residues. Per the germline V gene, CDR1 is SGHDT and CDR2 is YYEEEE.

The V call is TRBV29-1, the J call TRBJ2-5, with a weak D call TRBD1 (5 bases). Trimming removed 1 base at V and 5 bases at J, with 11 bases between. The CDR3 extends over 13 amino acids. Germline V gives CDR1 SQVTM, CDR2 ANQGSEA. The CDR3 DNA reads TGCAGCGTTGAAGTGCCAGGGCCGGAGACCCAGTACTTC. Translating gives CSVEVPGPETQYF.

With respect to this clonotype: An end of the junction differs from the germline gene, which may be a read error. CDR3 region: CVSSDGQGLGEKLFF. The DNA of the CDR3 is TGCGTCAGCAGCGACGGACAGGGACTCGGTGAAAAACTGTTTTTT. This chain joins TRBV5-1 and TRBJ1-4; 8 bases align to TRBD1. Germline CDR1 is SGHRS and CDR2 is YFSETQ. The CDR3 extends over 15 amino acids.

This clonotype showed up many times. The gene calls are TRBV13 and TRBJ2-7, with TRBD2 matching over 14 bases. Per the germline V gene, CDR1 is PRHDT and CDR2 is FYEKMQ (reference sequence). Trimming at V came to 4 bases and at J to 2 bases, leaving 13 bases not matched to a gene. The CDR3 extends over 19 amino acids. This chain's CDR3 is CASSSTSRLAGGPPYEQYF. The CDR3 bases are TGTGCCAGCAGCTCCACCTCCAGACTAGCGGGAGGGCCACCCTACGAGCAGTACTTC.

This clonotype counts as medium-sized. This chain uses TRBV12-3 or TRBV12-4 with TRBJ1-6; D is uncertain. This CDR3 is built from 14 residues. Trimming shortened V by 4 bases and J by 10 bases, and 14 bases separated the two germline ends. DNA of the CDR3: TGTGCCAGCAGTTCCCCTCCGCGCGGGTCACCCCTCCACTTT. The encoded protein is CASSSPPRGSPLHF.

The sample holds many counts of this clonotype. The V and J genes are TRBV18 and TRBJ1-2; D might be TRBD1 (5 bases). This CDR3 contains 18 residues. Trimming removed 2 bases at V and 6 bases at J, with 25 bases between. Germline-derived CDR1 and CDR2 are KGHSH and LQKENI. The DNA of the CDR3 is TGTGCCAGCTCACCAAGTCTGCTGGGGGGGACCGCCAAGGATGGCTACACCTTC. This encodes CASSPSLLGGTAKDGYTF.

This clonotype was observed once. CDR3 DNA sequence: TGTGCCAGCAGATTACCGGGACAGGGTTCTGCAAATGAGCAGTTCTTC. It yields the protein CASRLPGQGSANEQFF. The chain couples TRBV7-9 to TRBJ2-1; 9 bases map to TRBD1. The CDR3 runs to 16 residues. The V gene's germline CDR1 is SEHNR and CDR2 FQNEAQ (reference sequence). The ends lost 6 bases at V and 7 bases at J; junction bases unmatched: 13.